This T cell receptor beta chain was recorded in a study of TIL therapy for anti-PD-1-resistant metastatic lung cancer. Study-wide context: Tumors carried a median about 1.5 non-synonymous mutations per megabase.

This CDR3 region has 16 residues. The germline V and J ends were trimmed by 2 bases and 0 bases, with 13 bases remaining between them. Per the germline V gene, CDR1 is GTSNPN and CDR2 is SVGIG (reference sequence). Sequencing used immunoSEQ v3. Measured with immunoSEQ multiplex PCR; TCRdb has only the in-frame clones, and not every one. The sample contains about 19,000 clones, 75% to 80% of which appear only once. Overall study results and limits: This highly selected cohort may not generalize to typical lung cancer patients.

Time point in this sample: pre-treatment sample, taken before nivolumab and TIL therapy. Adults with stage 4 NSCLC were enrolled in a phase I trial. With regard to this clone: Its antigen is not identified.

The sample was blood, taken at baseline. The sequence derives from a person between 30 and 80 years old with non-small cell lung cancer. The J gene is TRBJ1-4, the V gene TRBV30, with a weak D call TRBD1 (5 bases). In DNA, the CDR3 is TGTGCCTGGAGTAGGTTCCGGGGACCAACTAATGAAAAACTGTTTTTT. It yields the protein CAWSRFRGPTNEKLFF. Filled out from reference TRBV30 and TRBJ1-4, the complete variable domain reads SQTIHQWPATLVQPVGSPLSLECTVEGTSNPNLYWYRQAAGRGLQLLFYSVGIGQISSEVPQNLSASRPQDRQFILSSKKLLLSDSGFYLCAWSRFRGPTNEKLFFGSGTQLSVL.